The 15 T cell receptor beta chains below come from one sample, sequenced in a study of T cell responses to AZD1222 COVID-19 vaccine. Clones were read by immunoSEQ multiplex PCR, and TCRdb kept only the in-frame ones, dropping some. The table shows roughly 150,000 clones, with roughly nine tenths occurring only once. The input for sequencing was peripheral blood, taken after recovery from COVID-19. All receptors derive from an adult who had recovered from COVID-19.

The J gene is TRBJ1-1, the V gene TRBV5-1, with D tentatively TRBD1 (6 bases). The CDR3 totals 14 residues. Per germline, CDR1 SGHRS and CDR2 YFSETQ. V was pared by 4 bases and J by 3 bases, with 13 bases between. CDR3 in amino acids: CASSKDSGDTEAFF. The DNA for the CDR3 is TGCGCCAGCAGCAAGGACAGCGGAGACACTGAAGCTTTCTTT.

This clone came up a few times. This chain connects TRBV4-1 to TRBJ2-1, with D hard to call. The germline CDR1 and CDR2 sequences are MGHRA and YSYEKL. There are 13 residues in the CDR3. The V end was cut by 2 bases, the J end by 15 bases, with 17 bases between. The CDR3 loop reads CASSQNWGSRAFF. In DNA, the CDR3 is TGCGCCAGCAGCCAAAACTGGGGATCTAGGGCGTTCTTC.

The V gene is TRBV24-1, the J gene TRBJ2-7; D ambiguous. The CDR3 is 14 residues long. Germline loops: CDR1 KGHDR, CDR2 SFDVKD. The V end lost 2 bases, the J end lost 2 bases, and 9 bases lay between the germline ends. CDR3 in amino acids: CATSDSRIAYEQYF. CDR3 nucleotides: TGTGCCACCAGTGATTCCCGGATCGCCTACGAGCAGTACTTC.

The chain carries TRBV5-4 and TRBJ2-7; 8 nucleotides align to TRBD1. Germline lookup yields CDR1 SGHNT and CDR2 YYREEE (reference sequence). The J segment lost 3 bases and the V segment lost 4 bases, leaving 12 bases of the junction unmatched. CDR3 size: 16 residues. For the CDR3, the DNA is TGTGCCAGCAGCCGAGGACAGGGCAAAATTCGCTACGAGCAGTACTTC. Protein sequence: CASSRGQGKIRYEQYF.

The DNA of the CDR3 is TGTGCCAGCAGCCGCCGCCCTTTCGGGGAAGATACGCAGTATTTT. This codes for CASSRRPFGEDTQYF. J is TRBJ2-3 and V is TRBV3-1 (or the pseudogene TRBV3-2); TRBD2 is a possible D gene (5 bases). CDR1 and CDR2 (germline): LGHDT, YNNKEL (reference sequence). CDR3 length equals 15 residues. V was cut by 4 bases and J by 5 bases, with 16 bases left in between.

The J gene is TRBJ1-2, the V gene TRBV6-2 or TRBV6-3; 10 bases are a match to TRBD1. The CDR3 is 15 residues long. Trimming removed 5 bases from V and 4 bases from J; junction bases left unmatched: 7. From germline, CDR1 is MNHEY and CDR2 SVGEGT. DNA of the CDR3: TGTGCCAGCAGTCGACCGGGACAGGGGACCTATGGCTACACCTTC. It encodes CASSRPGQGTYGYTF.

The V call is TRBV7-3, the J call TRBJ1-2, with TRBD1 matching over 8 bases. V shed 5 bases, J shed 3 bases, and the junction held 8 bases outside the gene matches. The CDR3 length is 15 residues. The germline gives CDR1 SGHTA, CDR2 FQGTGA. CDR3 coding DNA: TGTGCCAGCAGCCCTACGGACAGGGTCGACTATGGCTACACCTTC. It codes for CASSPTDRVDYGYTF.

A few counts support this clone. The sample contains more than one DNA sequence encoding this CDR3. The chain employs TRBV28 and TRBJ1-1, with D possibly TRBD1 on 6 matching bases. The CDR3 contains 13 residues. Deletions cut 2 bases from V and 4 bases from J, with 8 bases between. Germline V gene data show CDR1 as MDHEN and CDR2 as SYDVKM. This CDR3 reads CASSLETGTEAFF. The CDR3 bases are TGTGCCAGCAGTTTAGAGACAGGCACTGAAGCTTTCTTT.

The V gene is TRBV28, the J gene TRBJ2-5, with no clear D. Per germline, CDR1 MDHEN and CDR2 SYDVKM. CDR3 length equals 13 residues. Trimming took off 1 base at V and 2 bases at J, with 5 bases between the two ends. The CDR3 DNA reads as TGTGCCAGCAGTTTATACGGGCAAGAGACCCAGTACTTC. This translates into CASSLYGQETQYF.

The chain carries TRBV7-2 and TRBJ1-2; D not resolved. The CDR3 is made up of 15 amino acids. V dropped 0 bases and J dropped 2 bases, with 10 bases sitting between them. The germline V gene encodes CDR1 SGHTA and CDR2 FQGNSA. CDR3 in amino acids: CASSLAPGSNYGYTF. In nucleotides, the CDR3 is TGTGCCAGCAGCTTAGCCCCGGGTTCCAACTATGGCTACACCTTC.

The J gene is TRBJ1-6, the V gene TRBV7-2; tentatively, D is TRBD1 (5 bases). The germline V gene encodes CDR1 SGHTA and CDR2 FQGNSA. The V gene lost 3 bases and the J gene lost 11 bases, with 17 bases spanning the gap. The CDR3 covers 15 residues. CDR3 sequence: CASSFGGAGVTPLHF. The CDR3 nucleotides are TGTGCCAGCAGCTTCGGTGGGGCAGGAGTGACACCCCTCCACTTT.

The CDR3 loop reads CASSPWNRLSYNEQFF. In nucleotides, the CDR3 is TGTGCCAGCAGTCCCTGGAATCGCCTATCCTACAATGAGCAGTTCTTC. The chain carries TRBV14 and TRBJ2-1; no clear D. The CDR3 length is 16 residues. Germline V gene lookup returns CDR1 SGHDN and CDR2 FVKESK. The V end lost 6 bases, the J end lost 1 base, and 16 bases lay between the germline ends.

The chain links TRBV19 to TRBJ2-3; 7 nucleotides line up with TRBD1. With 9 bases clipped from V and 2 bases from J, the junction kept 2 bases outside the gene matches. Per the germline V gene, CDR1 is LNHDA and CDR2 is SQIVND (reference sequence). CDR3 length equals 12 residues. CDR3 DNA sequence: TGTGCCAGCGGGACAGTCACAGATACGCAGTATTTT. It is translated as CASGTVTDTQYF.

The V call is TRBV28, the J call TRBJ2-1; D possibly corresponds to TRBD2 (7 bases). CDR1 MDHEN and CDR2 SYDVKM come from the germline V gene. This CDR3 contains 15 residues. Trimming removed 3 bases at V and 4 bases at J, with 13 bases between. The CDR3 DNA is TGTGCCAGCAGTTTCCGGGGGGCAGGATACAATGAGCAGTTCTTC. This sequence encodes CASSFRGAGYNEQFF.

This rearrangement joins TRBV6-6 to TRBJ2-3; no definite D call. Germline V gives CDR1 MNHNY, CDR2 SVGAGI (reference sequence). Trimming stripped 5 bases from V and 3 bases from J, with 9 bases between. This CDR3 contains 13 residues. The CDR3: CASSPKMTDTQYF. CDR3 bases: TGTGCCAGCAGTCCAAAGATGACAGATACGCAGTATTTT.